This T cell receptor (beta chain) was identified in a study of regulatory and conventional T cells in RAG deficiency. Notes on the study in general: Omenn syndrome and CID/AS patients had around 100-fold fewer unique Treg TCR beta sequences, versus roughly 9.6-fold elsewhere. Omenn patients showed >80% Treg-Tconv overlap and shorter CDR3 lengths.

With respect to this clone: Its antigen is unknown.

Generated by immunoSEQ multiplex PCR, the TCRdb table keeps only in-frame clones and is missing some. The sample consists of 45,000 or so clones, about 90% of them appearing once. The sorted conventional CD4+ T cells were CD25-low and CD127-high, with genomic DNA sequenced. This CDR3 is built from 17 residues. The V end was cut by 3 bases, the J end by 0 bases, with 15 bases between. The germline V gene encodes CDR1 MDHEN and CDR2 SYDVKM. This sample was also put to use in a study of regulatory T cells. In that study: The PCR used 52 TRBV and 13 TRBJ primers. In patients, unique TRB V-J pairs were restricted and V/J usage skewed, especially in Tregs.

What was sequenced was CD4+ effector T cells sorted from blood. The source of this sequence is a human donor in good health. The chain employs TRBV28 and TRBJ1-3; D is unclear. The CDR3 protein is CASSFSAGRFSGNTIYF. The CDR3 region has the DNA TGTGCCAGCAGTTTTTCGGCAGGCCGGTTCTCTGGAAACACCATATATTTT. Drawing the rest from reference TRBV28 and TRBJ1-3, the complete variable domain is DVKVTQSSRYLVKRTGEKVFLECVQDMDHENMFWYRQDPGLGLRLIYFSYDVKMKEKGDIPEGYSVSREKKERFSLILESASTNQTSMYLCASSFSAGRFSGNTIYFGEGSWLTVV.